This T cell receptor (beta chain) emerged from a study of beta chain features in type 1 diabetes (dated by TCRdb to about 2018). With regard to the full study: Mean age, gender distribution, total cell number and subset yield did not differ between patients and healthy donors. A total of around 110,000,000 sorted cells were examined across all samples, and RNA yield correlated strongly with the number of cells per subset. The study compared the TCRB repertoires of sorted circulating CD4+ T cell subsets in recently diagnosed type 1 diabetes patients with those in matched healthy donors. Regulatory and stem cell-like memory subsets were isolated from only 8 patients and roughly 8 healthy donors, whereas naive and central memory subsets came from all 30 or so donors. The full study reports these points: Naive, central memory and regulatory TCRB repertoires appeared to be more alike among patients than among healthy donors. PCR may preferentially amplify shorter templates, but because patient and control samples were amplified and corrected together, any resulting skew would affect both groups equally. Because the HLA sub-analyses included only small numbers of individuals, any influence of HLA type on TCRB rearrangement was left unresolved. At VDJ recombination sites, patients with type 1 diabetes made fewer insertions and deleted more nucleotides, a pattern implying thymic rearrangement abnormalities. Because cDNA was sequenced instead of genomic DNA, activated cells with high expression could be over-represented, although the groups did not differ in activation or CD3 levels. In all four CD4+ subsets, TCRB CDR3 length was moderately but significantly shorter in type 1 diabetes patients.

The entire isolated RNA was reverse transcribed using the High Capacity cDNA Reverse Transcription Kit, and thus expressed TCRB transcripts were sequenced. Deep immunoSEQ sequencing was applied to naive, central memory and regulatory T cell samples, giving an average of around 4 million total reads per sample. Sorted cells were lysed in RLT buffer and RNA was extracted with DNase-treated RNeasy Micro or Mini kits, depending on cell number. To prevent cross-contamination, every cell subset was processed on its own, while patient and healthy donor samples were processed together. Using the immunoSEQ multiplex PCR, TCRB sequences were amplified from cDNA into 87-bp fragments spanning the CDR3 region. Sequencing of the amplicons was performed on the Illumina HiSeq platform. Concerning the study's data processing: PCR bias was computationally corrected using synthetic template baselines, reads within Hamming distance 2 were collapsed, and singletons that could not be merged were discarded. Reads were aligned against IMGT to assign V, D and J genes, CDR3 length and insertions or deletions at six rearrangement sites. Within each subset, clonotype counts were normalized to sorted cell number, after which true diversity and Gini coefficients were computed with the tcR R package. The overlap coefficient, calculated on TCRB nucleotide sequences, was used to measure repertoire sharing. Out-of-frame TCRB sequences from naive cells were analyzed as a proxy for the pre-selection repertoire. The table was pulled from immuneACCESS by TCRdb, which kept in-frame rearrangements only. Such tables lose some clones; where checked, under half of the loss comes from unresolved V genes, and the rest has no known cause. That table is the source of V, J and clone size, and D and trimming were worked out from the DNA. Within this sample are some 410,000 clones, with 10% to 12% of them counted one time only. Of the sample, over 0.04% falls within the top ten clones.

Taken from cysteine to phenylalanine, the CDR3 has 16 residues. Kept here is only the CDR3 DNA, which spans 48 bases and is read in frame from base 1. The V end loses 1 base and the J end loses 0 bases, and a stretch of 10 bases separates them. Per the germline V gene, SGHDN is the CDR1 and FVKESK is the CDR2. This clone was seen at least ten times. This receptor's antigen is unknown. The record has no base qualities; no much larger clone is one base away. A single peripheral blood draw of about 120 mL on average was collected from each donor into heparinised tubes. A BD FACSAria II and a panel including CD45RO, CCR7, CD25, CD127, CD95 and CD27 were used to sort naive, central memory, regulatory and stem cell-like memory CD4+ T cells. A purity above 95% was achieved for all sorted populations. PBMCs were isolated immediately by Lymphoprep density gradient centrifugation and stained directly without culture. To minimize batch effects, samples were stained and sorted in pairs, one healthy donor with one patient per experiment.

This chain joins TRBV14 to TRBJ2-4; the D gene is perhaps TRBD1, from 6 matching bases. The sequenced sample consisted of naive CD4+ T cells from blood. The label giving this sample's cell subset or site can be read as: true naive CD4+ T cells. This receptor was obtained from a woman younger than 30 in good health. The base sequence is TGTGCCAGCAGCCAAGTCACAGGGTTAGCCAAAAACATTCAGTACTTC. This translates into CASSQVTGLAKNIQYF.